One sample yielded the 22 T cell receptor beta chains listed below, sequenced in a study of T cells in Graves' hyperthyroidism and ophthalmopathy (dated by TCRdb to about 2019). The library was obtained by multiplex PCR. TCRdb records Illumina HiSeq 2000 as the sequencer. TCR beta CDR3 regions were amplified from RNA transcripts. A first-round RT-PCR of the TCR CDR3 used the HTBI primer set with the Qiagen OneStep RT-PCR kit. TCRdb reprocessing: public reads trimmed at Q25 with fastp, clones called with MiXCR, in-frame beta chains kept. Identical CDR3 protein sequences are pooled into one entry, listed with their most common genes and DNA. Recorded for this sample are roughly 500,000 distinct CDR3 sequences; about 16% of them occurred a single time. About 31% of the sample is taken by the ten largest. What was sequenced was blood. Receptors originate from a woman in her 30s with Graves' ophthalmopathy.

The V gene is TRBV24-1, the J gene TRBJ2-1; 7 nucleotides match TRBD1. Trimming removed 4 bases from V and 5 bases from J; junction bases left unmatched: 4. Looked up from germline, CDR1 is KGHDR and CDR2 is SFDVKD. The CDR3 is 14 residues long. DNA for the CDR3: TGTGCCACCAGTGAAAGACAGGGAAACAATGAGCAGTTCTTC. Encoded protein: CATSERQGNNEQFF.

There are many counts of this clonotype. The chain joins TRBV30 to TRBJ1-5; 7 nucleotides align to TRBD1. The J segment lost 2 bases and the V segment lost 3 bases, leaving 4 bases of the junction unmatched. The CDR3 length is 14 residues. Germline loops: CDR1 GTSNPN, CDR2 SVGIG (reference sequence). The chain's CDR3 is CAWSGTVGNQPQHF. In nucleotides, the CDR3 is TGTGCCTGGAGCGGGACAGTTGGCAATCAGCCCCAGCATTTT.

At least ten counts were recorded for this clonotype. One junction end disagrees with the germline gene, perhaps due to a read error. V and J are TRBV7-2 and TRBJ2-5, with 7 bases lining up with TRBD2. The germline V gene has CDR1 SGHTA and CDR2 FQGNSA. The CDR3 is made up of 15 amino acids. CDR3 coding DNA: TGTGCCAGCAGCCGTTACTGGGACTATCAAGGGACCCAGTACTTC. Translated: CASSRYWDYQGTQYF.

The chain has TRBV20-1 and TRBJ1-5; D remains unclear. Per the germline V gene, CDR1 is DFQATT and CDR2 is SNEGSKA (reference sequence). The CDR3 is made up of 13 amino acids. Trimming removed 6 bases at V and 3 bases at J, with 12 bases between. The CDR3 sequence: CSARSQLNQPQHF. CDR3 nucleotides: TGCAGTGCCAGGAGCCAACTCAATCAGCCCCAGCATTTT.

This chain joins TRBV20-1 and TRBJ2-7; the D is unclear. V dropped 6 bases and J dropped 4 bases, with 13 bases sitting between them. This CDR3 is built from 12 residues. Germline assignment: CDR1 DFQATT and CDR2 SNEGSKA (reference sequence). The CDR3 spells CSALIWGYEQYF. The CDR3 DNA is TGCAGTGCCCTTATCTGGGGATACGAGCAGTACTTC.

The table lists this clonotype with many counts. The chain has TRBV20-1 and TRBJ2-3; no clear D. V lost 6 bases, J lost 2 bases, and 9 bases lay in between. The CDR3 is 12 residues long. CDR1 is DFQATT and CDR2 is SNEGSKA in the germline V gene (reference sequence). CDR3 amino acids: CSAKLITDTQYF. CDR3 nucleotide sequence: TGCAGTGCCAAGCTGATCACAGATACGCAGTATTTT.

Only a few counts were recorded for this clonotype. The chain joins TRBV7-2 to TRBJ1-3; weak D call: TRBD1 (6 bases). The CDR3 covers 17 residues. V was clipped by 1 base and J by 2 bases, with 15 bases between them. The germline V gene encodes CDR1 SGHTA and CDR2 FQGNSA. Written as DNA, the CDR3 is TGTGCCAGCAGCTTAGTAAAACAGGGCCCTACTGGAAACACCATATATTTT. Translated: CASSLVKQGPTGNTIYF.

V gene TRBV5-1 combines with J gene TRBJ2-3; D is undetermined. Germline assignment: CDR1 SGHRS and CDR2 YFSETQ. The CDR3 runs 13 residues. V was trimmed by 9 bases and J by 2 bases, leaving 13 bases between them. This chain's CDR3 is CATRRFLTDTQYF. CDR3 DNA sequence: TGCGCCACACGGCGGTTCCTCACAGATACGCAGTATTTT.

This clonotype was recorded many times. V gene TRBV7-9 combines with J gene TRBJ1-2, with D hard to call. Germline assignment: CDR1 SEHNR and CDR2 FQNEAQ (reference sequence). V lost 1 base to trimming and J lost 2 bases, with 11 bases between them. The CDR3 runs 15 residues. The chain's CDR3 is CASSLEWGSNYGYTF. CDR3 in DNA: TGTGCCAGCAGCTTAGAGTGGGGATCAAACTATGGCTACACCTTC.

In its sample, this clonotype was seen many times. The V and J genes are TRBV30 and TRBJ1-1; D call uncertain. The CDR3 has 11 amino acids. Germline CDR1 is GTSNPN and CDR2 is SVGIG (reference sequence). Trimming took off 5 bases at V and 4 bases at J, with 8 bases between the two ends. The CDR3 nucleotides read TGTGCCTGGGAATGGAGCACTGAAGCTTTCTTT. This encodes CAWEWSTEAFF.

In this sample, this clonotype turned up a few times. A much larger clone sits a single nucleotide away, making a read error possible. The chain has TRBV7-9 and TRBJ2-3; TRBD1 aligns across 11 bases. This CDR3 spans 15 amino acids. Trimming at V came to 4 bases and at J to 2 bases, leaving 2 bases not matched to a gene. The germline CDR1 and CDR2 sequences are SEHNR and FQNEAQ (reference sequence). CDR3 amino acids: CASSWTGGVTDTQYF. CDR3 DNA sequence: TGTGCCAGCAGCTGGACAGGGGGCGTCACAGATACGCAGTATTTT.

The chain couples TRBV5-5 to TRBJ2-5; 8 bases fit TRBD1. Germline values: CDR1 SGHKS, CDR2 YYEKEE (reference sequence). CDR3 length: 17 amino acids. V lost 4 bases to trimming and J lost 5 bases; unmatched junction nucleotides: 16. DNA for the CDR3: TGTGCCAGCAGCCCACCCGGTGAGGACAGGGAAGGGGAGACCCAGTACTTC. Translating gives CASSPPGEDREGETQYF.

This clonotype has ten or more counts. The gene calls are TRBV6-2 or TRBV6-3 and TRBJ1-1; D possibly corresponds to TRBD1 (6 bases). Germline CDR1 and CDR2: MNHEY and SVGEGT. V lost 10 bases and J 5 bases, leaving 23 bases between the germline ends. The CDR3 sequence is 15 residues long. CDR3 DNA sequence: TGTGCCACGAGCGGGGGGCTACGATTAGGGACTGAAGCTTTCTTT. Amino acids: CATSGGLRLGTEAFF.

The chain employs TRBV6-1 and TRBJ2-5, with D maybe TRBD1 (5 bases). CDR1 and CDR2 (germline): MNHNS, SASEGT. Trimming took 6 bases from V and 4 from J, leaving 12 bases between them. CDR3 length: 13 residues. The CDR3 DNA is TGTGCCAGCAGGAAAGGGGCGCGAGAGACCCAGTACTTC. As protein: CASRKGARETQYF.

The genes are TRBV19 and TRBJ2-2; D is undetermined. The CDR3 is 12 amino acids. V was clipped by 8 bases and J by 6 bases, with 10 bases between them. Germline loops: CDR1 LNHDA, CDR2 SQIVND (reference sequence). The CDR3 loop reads CASCRVAGELFF. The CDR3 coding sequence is TGTGCCAGTTGCCGGGTGGCCGGGGAGCTGTTTTTT. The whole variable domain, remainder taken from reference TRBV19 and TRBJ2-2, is DGGITQSPKYLFRKEGQNVTLSCEQNLNHDAMYWYRQDPGQGLRLIYYSQIVNDFQKGDIAEGYSVSREKKESFPLTVTSAQKNPTAFYLCASCRVAGELFFGEGSRLTVL.

The CDR3 spells CASSLAIGQSYGYTF. The CDR3 region has the DNA TGTGCCAGCAGCTTAGCGATAGGACAGAGTTATGGCTACACCTTC. The J gene is TRBJ1-2, the V gene TRBV13; TRBD1 is a possible D gene (6 bases). Trimming shortened V by 1 base and J by 5 bases, and 14 bases separated the two germline ends. The CDR3 is made up of 15 amino acids. Germline V lookup: CDR1 PRHDT, CDR2 FYEKMQ (reference sequence). Full variable domain (remainder filled in from reference TRBV13 and TRBJ1-2): AAGVIQSPRHLIKEKRETATLKCYPIPRHDTVYWYQQGPGQDPQFLISFYEKMQSDKGSIPDRFSAQQFSDYHSELNMSSLELGDSALYFCASSLAIGQSYGYTFGSGTRLTVV.

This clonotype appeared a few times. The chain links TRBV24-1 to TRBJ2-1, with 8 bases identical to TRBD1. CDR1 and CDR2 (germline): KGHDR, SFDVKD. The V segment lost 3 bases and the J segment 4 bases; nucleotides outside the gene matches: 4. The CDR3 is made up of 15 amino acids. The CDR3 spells CATSDPGQGYNEQFF. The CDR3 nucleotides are TGTGCCACCAGTGATCCTGGACAGGGATACAATGAGCAGTTCTTC.

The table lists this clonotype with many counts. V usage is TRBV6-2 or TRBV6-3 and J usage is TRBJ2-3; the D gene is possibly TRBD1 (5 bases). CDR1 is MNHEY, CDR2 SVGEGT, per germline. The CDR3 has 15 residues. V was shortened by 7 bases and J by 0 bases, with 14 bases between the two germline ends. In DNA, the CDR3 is TGTGCCAGCACCCTAAGGAGACAGAGCACAGATACGCAGTATTTT. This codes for CASTLRRQSTDTQYF.

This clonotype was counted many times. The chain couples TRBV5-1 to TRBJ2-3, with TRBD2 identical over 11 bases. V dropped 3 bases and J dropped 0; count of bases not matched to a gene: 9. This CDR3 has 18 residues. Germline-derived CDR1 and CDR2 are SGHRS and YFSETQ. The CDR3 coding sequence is TGCGCCAGCAGCTATATAGCGGGAGGGGGAGATAGCACAGATACGCAGTATTTT. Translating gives CASSYIAGGGDSTDTQYF.

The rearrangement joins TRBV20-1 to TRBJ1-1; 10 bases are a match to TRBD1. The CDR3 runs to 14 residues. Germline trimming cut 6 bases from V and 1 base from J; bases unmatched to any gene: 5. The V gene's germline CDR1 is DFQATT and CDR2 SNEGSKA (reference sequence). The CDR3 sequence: CSARTGGWNTEAFF. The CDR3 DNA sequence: TGCAGTGCAAGGACAGGGGGTTGGAACACTGAAGCTTTCTTT.

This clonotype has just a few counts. The CDR3 region is CAVHTGGQGAHEQYF. CDR3 sequence (DNA): TGTGCCGTACACACGGGGGGACAGGGGGCCCACGAGCAGTACTTC. V usage is TRBV3-2 and J usage is TRBJ2-7; TRBD1 was called by the table and not checked on the DNA. TRBV3-2 is given as a pseudogene. The CDR3 is made up of 15 amino acids.

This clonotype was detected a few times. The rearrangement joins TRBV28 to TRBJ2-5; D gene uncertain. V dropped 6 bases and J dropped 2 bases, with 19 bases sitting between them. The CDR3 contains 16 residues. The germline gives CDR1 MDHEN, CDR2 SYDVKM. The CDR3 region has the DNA TGTGCCAGCAGCCCGATGAAGGTCGCTTATCAAGAGACCCAGTACTTC. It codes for CASSPMKVAYQETQYF. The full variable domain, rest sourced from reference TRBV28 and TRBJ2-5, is DVKVTQSSRYLVKRTGEKVFLECVQDMDHENMFWYRQDPGLGLRLIYFSYDVKMKEKGDIPEGYSVSREKKERFSLILESASTNQTSMYLCASSPMKVAYQETQYFGPGTRLLVL.